The T cell receptor beta chain described here comes from a study of chemoradiotherapy in HPV16-positive cancers. For the study at large: A couple of HPV16-positive patients' cells yielded candidate HPV-specific clones and common motifs. Study observations and caveats: Candidate HPV-specific clones and E7-related TCR motifs grew in tumor during treatment. Only a couple of HPV16-positive patients supplied the functional HPV-specificity definition.

Samples were taken several times over chemoradiotherapy. Turning to this clone: Its antigen is not known.

CDR3 size: 15 residues. V lost 0 bases and J lost 8; bases outside the gene matches: 8. Germline-derived CDR1 and CDR2 are GTSNPN and SVGIG (reference sequence). The data were produced by immunoSEQ multiplex PCR, yet TCRdb's version contains in-frame clones alone and is incomplete. The profile covers more than 2,000 clones, with about 80% appearing a single time and 4% to 5.5% taken by the ten largest. The V gene is TRBV30, the J gene TRBJ2-1; 9 bases fit TRBD2. The receptor's source is a human donor with HPV-associated anogenital cancer. This specimen consisted of tumor tissue, obtained from a patient who underwent chemoradiotherapy. The CDR3 nucleotides read TGTGCCTGGAGTGTAGGCGCGGGGGGGAGCGATGAGCAGTTCTTC. This encodes CAWSVGAGGSDEQFF.